These 25 T cell receptor beta chains were sequenced from one sample in a study of shared clonotypes between healthy human individuals. Measured with immunoSEQ multiplex PCR; TCRdb has only the in-frame clones, and not every one. The sample includes some 530,000 clones, over 70% of them seen just once. Material for sequencing was PBMCs. These receptors originate from a middle-aged woman in good health. Some clones in this sample may be carry-over from other donors' samples.

A single count supports this clone. V gene TRBV5-8 combines with J gene TRBJ2-2; D is undetermined. Germline V gives CDR1 SGHTS, CDR2 YDEGEE. This CDR3 spans 13 amino acids. V was shortened by 3 bases and J by 4 bases, with 7 bases between the two germline ends. The CDR3 region is CASSWAVTGELFF. CDR3 in DNA: TGTGCCAGCAGCTGGGCCGTCACCGGGGAGCTGTTTTTT.

J is TRBJ1-1 and V is TRBV10-3; 7 bases agree with TRBD1. Germline CDR1 and CDR2: ENHRY and SYGVKD. V lost 4 bases and J lost 0; bases outside the gene matches: 8. CDR3 size: 16 residues. The CDR3 coding sequence is TGTGCCATCAGTGCGGCAGGGGGGGACATGAACACTGAAGCTTTCTTT. It translates to CAISAAGGDMNTEAFF.

Only one count was recorded for this clone. V gene TRBV4-2 combines with J gene TRBJ1-1; D remains unclear. This CDR3 is 12 amino acids long. With 1 base removed from V and 5 bases from J, the gap between germline ends came to 5 bases. The germline CDR1 and CDR2 sequences are LGHNA and YNFKEQ. The CDR3 loop is CASSQAGTEAFF. The CDR3 DNA reads TGTGCCAGCAGCCAAGCGGGGACTGAAGCTTTCTTT.

This clone was counted only a few times. The chain links TRBV9 to TRBJ2-7; maybe TRBD1 (5 bases). This CDR3 has 14 residues. The V and J ends lost 2 bases and 4 bases respectively, with 13 bases between them. Germline V gene lookup returns CDR1 SGDLS and CDR2 YYNGEE. The CDR3 here is CASSVGLVDYEQYF. CDR3 DNA sequence: TGTGCCAGCAGCGTGGGGCTAGTGGATTACGAGCAGTACTTC.

The sample holds many counts of this clone. The chain carries TRBV4-1 and TRBJ2-1, with 9 bases lining up with TRBD2. CDR1 is MGHRA, CDR2 YSYEKL, per germline. V shed 3 bases, J shed 6 bases, and the junction held 6 bases outside the gene matches. The CDR3 totals 15 residues. CDR3 loop: CASSQGSSGVNEQFF. CDR3 nucleotide sequence: TGCGCCAGCAGCCAGGGGTCTAGCGGGGTCAATGAGCAGTTCTTC.

Regarding this clone: The junction departs from germline at one end; a sequencing error may be responsible. Written as DNA, the CDR3 is TGCGCCAGCAACTTGGGGCCCTTGTCGACAGGGGGTGGCGAAAAACTGTTTTTT. The encoded protein is CASNLGPLSTGGGEKLFF. This chain links TRBV5-1 with TRBJ1-4; 9 nucleotides match TRBD1. The CDR3 length is 18 residues. Germline lookup yields CDR1 SGHRS and CDR2 YFSETQ.

This clone was seen once. V and J are TRBV30 and TRBJ2-2; D is uncertain. Germline-derived CDR1 and CDR2 are GTSNPN and SVGIG (reference sequence). The CDR3 loop spans 15 amino acids. The V gene lost 4 bases and the J gene lost 1 base, with 13 bases spanning the gap. The CDR3 DNA is TGTGCCTGGATCAGAGTTTCAGGGAACACCGGGGAGCTGTTTTTT. Protein product: CAWIRVSGNTGELFF.

This clone was detected ten times or more. The identical CDR3 is also encoded by other nucleotide sequences in the sample. The chain is built from TRBV2 and TRBJ2-3, with 10 bases aligning to TRBD2. The CDR3 covers 15 residues. The junction had 8 bases not matched to a gene; V was cut back by 6 bases and J by 5 bases. Germline V CDR1 and CDR2: SNHLY, FYNNEI. The CDR3 DNA follows: TGTGCCAGCAGGAAGCGGGAGGGCCTAGGAGATACGCAGTATTTT. This sequence encodes CASRKREGLGDTQYF.

The chain has TRBV28 and TRBJ2-7; D might be TRBD1 (6 bases). CDR3 length equals 13 residues. V was shortened by 4 bases and J by 4 bases, with 11 bases between the two germline ends. The germline gives CDR1 MDHEN, CDR2 SYDVKM. CDR3 sequence (DNA): TGTGCCAGCAGTTCAGGGGAGACGTACGAGCAGTACTTC. Amino acid sequence: CASSSGETYEQYF.

This chain uses TRBV10-1 with TRBJ2-3; either TRBD1 or TRBD2 may supply D (5 bases each). CDR1 is WNHNN and CDR2 is SYGVQD in the germline V gene (reference sequence). Trimming shortened V by 6 bases and J by 4 bases, and 17 bases separated the two germline ends. There are 15 residues in the CDR3. CDR3 sequence (DNA): TGCGCCAGCAGCCCCGGGGCCAGCGGCGCAGATACGCAGTATTTT. Translation gives CASSPGASGADTQYF.

A remark on this clone: Within the sample, other DNA sequences also encode this same CDR3. This chain connects TRBV7-9 to TRBJ2-3, with 12 bases that match TRBD2. J gave up 3 bases and V 5 bases, and 3 bases lay outside the gene matches. CDR3 length: 15 amino acids. Germline lookup yields CDR1 SEHNR and CDR2 FQNEAQ (reference sequence). The CDR3: CASSLTSGSTDTQYF. CDR3 DNA: TGTGCCAGCAGCCTGACTAGCGGGAGTACAGATACGCAGTATTTT.

As to this clone: A far larger clone is a single base away, which makes a read error likely. The V gene is TRBV5-6, the J gene TRBJ2-7; TRBD2 matches 8 bases. CDR1 and CDR2 from the germline V gene are SGHDT and YYEEEE. The CDR3 is 14 amino acids. V was clipped by 6 bases and J by 1 base; unmatched bases: 6. The CDR3 sequence: CASKLSGGSYEQYF. The CDR3 region has the DNA TGTGCCAGCAAATTGTCGGGAGGGTCCTACGAGCAGTACTTC.

The J gene is TRBJ2-5, the V gene TRBV29-1; 11 bases align to TRBD2. Germline CDR1 reads SQVTM; CDR2 reads ANQGSEA. The V and J ends lost 7 bases and 2 bases, in that order; junction bases with no gene match: 9. CDR3 length equals 15 residues. As DNA, the CDR3 is TGCAGCGCTGGAGGGGGACTAGCGGAACAAGAGACCCAGTACTTC. It is translated as CSAGGGLAEQETQYF.

The V and J genes are TRBV7-9 and TRBJ1-2, with D tentatively TRBD1 (6 bases). V was shortened by 5 bases and J by 3 bases, with 16 bases between the two germline ends. Germline V lookup: CDR1 SEHNR, CDR2 FQNEAQ (reference sequence). The CDR3 totals 15 residues. CDR3 coding DNA: TGTGCCAGCAGCCCTAGCATAGGGGGTGACTATGGCTACACCTTC. It specifies CASSPSIGGDYGYTF.

With respect to this clone: Only one base separates this from a far larger clonotype, so it likely reflects a read error. The chain combines TRBV28 with TRBJ2-7; 8 bases are a match to TRBD2. The CDR3 contains 14 residues. Germline values: CDR1 MDHEN, CDR2 SYDVKM. The DNA for the CDR3 is TGTGCCAGCAGTCCGCCCGGGAGGGCCTACGAGCTGTACTTC. It translates to CASSPPGRAYELYF.

The chain employs TRBV11-2 and TRBJ2-5; 8 nucleotides align to TRBD1. This CDR3 is 15 amino acids long. The germline CDR1 and CDR2 sequences are SGHAT and FQNNGV. The V and J ends lost 6 bases and 1 base, in that order; junction bases with no gene match: 7. Here the CDR3 reads CASSRITGGQETQYF. As DNA, the CDR3 is TGTGCCAGCAGTCGAATAACAGGGGGCCAAGAGACCCAGTACTTC.

A single count supports this clone. This CDR3 is CASSLGTTGEKLFF. The CDR3 DNA follows: TGTGCCAGCAGCTTAGGAACTACAGGTGAAAAACTGTTTTTT. This chain connects TRBV5-5 to TRBJ1-4, with D perhaps TRBD1 (5 bases). In germline, CDR1 is SGHKS, CDR2 YYEKEE (reference sequence). With 2 bases removed from V and 7 bases from J, the gap between germline ends came to 12 bases. The length of the CDR3 is 14 residues.

V gene TRBV27 combines with J gene TRBJ2-7, with 14 nucleotides matching TRBD2. The germline V gene encodes CDR1 MNHEY and CDR2 SMNVEV (reference sequence). The CDR3 runs to 18 residues. Trimming at V came to 8 bases and at J to 2 bases, leaving 14 bases not matched to a gene. The CDR3 is CASRPGGTSGSRPYEQYF. The CDR3 nucleotides read TGTGCCAGCCGCCCTGGGGGGACTAGCGGGAGTAGGCCCTACGAGCAGTACTTC.

The gene calls are TRBV28 and TRBJ2-5, with 10 bases matching TRBD1. Germline CDR1 reads MDHEN; CDR2 reads SYDVKM. Germline trimming cut 6 bases from V and 1 base from J; bases unmatched to any gene: 2. The CDR3 has 14 residues. CDR3 loop: CASRGQGPQETQYF. The CDR3, as DNA: TGTGCCAGCAGGGGACAGGGGCCCCAAGAGACCCAGTACTTC.

At least ten counts were recorded for this clone. This chain connects TRBV5-1 to TRBJ2-7, with TRBD2 as a possible D gene (7 bases). CDR3 length equals 16 residues. With 3 bases removed from V and 3 bases from J, the gap between germline ends came to 19 bases. Germline V gene sequence: CDR1 SGHRS, CDR2 YFSETQ. DNA for the CDR3: TGCGCCAGCAGCTGGGGGGGTAAACAGGGTCTCTACGAGCAGTACTTC. Translated, it gives CASSWGGKQGLYEQYF. Variable domain in full (rest from reference TRBV5-1 and TRBJ2-7): KAGVTQTPRYLIKTRGQQVTLSCSPISGHRSVSWYQQTPGQGLQFLFEYFSETQRNKGNFPGRFSGRQFSNSRSEMNVSTLELGDSALYLCASSWGGKQGLYEQYFGPGTRLTVT.

There are many counts of this clone. The J gene is TRBJ2-5, the V gene TRBV6-5; 7 bases are shared with TRBD2. In germline, CDR1 is MNHEY, CDR2 SVGAGI. This CDR3 region has 13 residues. Unmatched junction bases numbered 5, after V lost 4 bases and J lost 6 bases. The CDR3 nucleotides are TGTGCCAGCAGTTCCTGGGGGGGAAAGACCCAGTACTTC. Its translation is CASSSWGGKTQYF.

The chain uses TRBV27 and TRBJ2-2; TRBD2 matches 7 bases. The length of the CDR3 is 15 residues. CDR1 and CDR2 (germline): MNHEY, SMNVEV (reference sequence). V trimming: 5 bases; J trimming: 1 base; junction bases outside the gene matches: 4. CDR3 sequence reads: CASSPQRGNTGELFF. CDR3 nucleotide sequence: TGTGCCAGCAGTCCCCAGCGGGGGAACACCGGGGAGCTGTTTTTT.

V usage is TRBV19 and J usage is TRBJ2-5; TRBD2 is a possible D gene (5 bases). Germline CDR1 LNHDA, CDR2 SQIVND (reference sequence). The V end lost 2 bases, the J end lost 2 bases, and 12 bases lay between the germline ends. This CDR3 has 15 residues. The chain's CDR3 is CASSISDYWQETQYF. The CDR3 bases are TGTGCCAGTAGTATATCTGACTATTGGCAAGAGACCCAGTACTTC.

This clone was detected only once. One base separates it from a far larger clone, so it is likely a read error. The V and J genes are TRBV5-1 and TRBJ2-7; TRBD2 aligns across 9 bases. V shed 1 base, J shed 4 bases, and the junction held 15 bases outside the gene matches. The CDR3 length is 18 residues. The V gene's germline CDR1 is SGHRS and CDR2 YFSETQ. Here the CDR3 reads CASSLSGLAASAYYEQYF. The CDR3, as DNA: TGCGCCAGCAGCTTGTCGGGACTAGCTGCCTCGGCTTATTACGAGCAGTACTTC.

Note on this clone: A clone one base away is much larger, so this may be a read error. CDR3 sequence (DNA): TGTGCCAGCAGCCTGGGACAGGGCTACGAGCAGTACTTC. Translated: CASSLGQGYEQYF. This sequence joins TRBV28 and TRBJ2-7; 9 nucleotides align to TRBD1. The germline V gene has CDR1 MDHEN and CDR2 SYDVKM. The junction had 3 bases not matched to a gene; V was cut back by 6 bases and J by 3 bases. This CDR3 is 13 amino acids long.